This entry lists 18 T cell receptor beta chains sequenced from one sample in a study of T cells in localized non-small cell lung cancer. Only in-frame clones appear in the TCRdb table, and some are missing; sequencing was by immunoSEQ multiplex PCR. The sample includes around 25,000 clones, 82% seen only once; the top ten take roughly 4.5%. The sample in question was peripheral blood, obtained before any cancer treatment. Receptor source: a woman aged 40-69 years with stage I lung adenocarcinoma.

The chain links TRBV7-2 to TRBJ1-2; D gene ambiguous. V lost 5 bases and J lost 8, with 9 bases in between. This CDR3 region has 11 residues. Germline-derived CDR1 and CDR2 are SGHTA and FQGNSA. The CDR3 coding sequence is TGTGCCAGCAGCACCTTGGGGGGCTACACCTTC. It codes for CASSTLGGYTF.

The chain couples TRBV7-8 to TRBJ2-5; D is uncertain. TRBJ2-7 matches the DNA end more closely, so the J call is doubtful. Per germline, CDR1 SGHVS and CDR2 FQNEAQ. The CDR3 runs 13 residues. The chain's CDR3 is CASSLRQIYEQYF. In DNA, the CDR3 is TGTGCCAGCAGCTTAAGGCAGATCTACGAGCAGTACTTC.

This clone appeared a single time. The chain carries TRBV2 and TRBJ2-2; D is uncertain. The CDR3 covers 14 residues. Trimming shortened V by 6 bases and J by 1 base, and 9 bases separated the two germline ends. The V gene's germline CDR1 is SNHLY and CDR2 FYNNEI. CDR3 loop: CASRAVRNTGELFF. For the CDR3, the DNA is TGTGCCAGCAGGGCAGTACGGAACACCGGGGAGCTGTTTTTT.

The J gene is TRBJ1-1, the V gene TRBV10-3; D perhaps matches TRBD1 (6 bases). Germline loops: CDR1 ENHRY, CDR2 SYGVKD. The CDR3 covers 14 residues. Between the trimmed V and J ends, which lost 8 bases and 1 base, there was a span of 14 bases. CDR3 residues: CAISLRGSNTEAFF. CDR3 coding DNA: TGTGCCATCTCGCTTAGGGGGTCGAACACTGAAGCTTTCTTT.

This clone appeared once. The chain couples TRBV29-1 to TRBJ1-2; 7 nucleotides align to TRBD1. CDR1 is SQVTM and CDR2 is ANQGSEA in the germline V gene. This CDR3 is built from 11 residues. V shed 4 bases, J shed 8 bases, and the junction held 4 bases outside the gene matches. CDR3 amino acids: CSVGQGLGYTF. DNA for the CDR3: TGCAGCGTTGGACAGGGATTGGGCTACACCTTC.

This chain links TRBV2 with TRBJ2-1; the match to TRBD2 covers 16 bases. This CDR3 comprises 19 residues. V lost 4 bases, J lost 0 bases, and 6 bases stayed unmatched. In germline, CDR1 is SNHLY, CDR2 FYNNEI. The CDR3 spells CASSGLGLAGGPSYNEQFF. In nucleotides, the CDR3 is TGTGCCAGCAGTGGGCTGGGACTAGCGGGGGGGCCCTCCTACAATGAGCAGTTCTTC. The full variable domain, with the rest looked up from reference TRBV2 and TRBJ2-1, is EPEVTQTPSHQVTQMGQEVILRCVPISNHLYFYWYRQILGQKVEFLVSFYNNEISEKSEIFDDQFSVERPDGSNFTLKIRSTKLEDSAMYFCASSGLGLAGGPSYNEQFFGPGTRLTVL.

The chain carries TRBV6-1 and TRBJ2-3; D unclear. The CDR3 spans 12 residues. Germline lookup yields CDR1 MNHNS and CDR2 SASEGT. V lost 2 bases to trimming and J lost 5 bases, with 5 bases between them. In nucleotides, the CDR3 is TGTGCCAGCAGTGAAACCAGAGATACGCAGTATTTT. This encodes CASSETRDTQYF.

This rearrangement joins TRBV6-4 to TRBJ2-7; 14 positions match TRBD2. From germline, CDR1 is MRHNA and CDR2 SNTAGT. The CDR3 is made up of 14 amino acids. V trimming: 7 bases; J trimming: 3 bases; junction bases outside the gene matches: 2. CDR3 nucleotide sequence: TGTGCCAGCAAGACTAGCGGGGGGGGCTACGAGCAGTACTTC. Translation: CASKTSGGGYEQYF.

This clone was seen a single time. This rearrangement joins TRBV10-2 to TRBJ1-5; no clear D gene. The CDR3 runs 14 residues. V lost 8 bases and J 8 bases, leaving 19 bases between the germline ends. Germline V CDR1 and CDR2: WSHSY, SAAADI. CDR3 nucleotide sequence: TGCGCCAGCGGAGGCCAGGAAGGTCTGGAGCCCCAGCATTTT. Protein sequence: CASGGQEGLEPQHF.

This clone was counted a few times. V and J are TRBV7-2 and TRBJ1-1, with 7 bases fitting TRBD1. V trimming: 5 bases; J trimming: 11 bases; junction bases outside the gene matches: 8. The CDR3 is 12 amino acids. Germline-derived CDR1 and CDR2 are SGHTA and FQGNSA. The CDR3 DNA reads TGTGCCAGCAGCCAACTGACAGGGAAGGCTTTCTTT. This sequence encodes CASSQLTGKAFF.

The V gene is TRBV2, the J gene TRBJ1-2; D unclear. The germline gives CDR1 SNHLY, CDR2 FYNNEI. The CDR3 is 15 amino acids. V lost 4 bases to trimming and J lost 6 bases, with 18 bases between them. The CDR3 reads CASSVSGWLADGYTF. The CDR3 DNA follows: TGTGCCAGCAGTGTGTCAGGTTGGCTCGCCGATGGCTACACCTTC. The entire variable domain, with the rest obtained from reference TRBV2 and TRBJ1-2, is as follows: EPEVTQTPSHQVTQMGQEVILRCVPISNHLYFYWYRQILGQKVEFLVSFYNNEISEKSEIFDDQFSVERPDGSNFTLKIRSTKLEDSAMYFCASSVSGWLADGYTFGSGTRLTVV.

The genes are TRBV4-3 and TRBJ1-2; 9 nucleotides match TRBD1. This CDR3 spans 15 amino acids. J was trimmed by 8 bases and V by 3 bases; bases with no gene match: 10. CDR1 and CDR2 (germline): LGHNA, YSLEER. CDR3 residues: CASSQGTGGVQGYTF. The CDR3 coding sequence is TGCGCCAGCAGCCAGGGCACAGGGGGCGTCCAGGGCTACACCTTC.

The V and J genes are TRBV19 and TRBJ2-1, with 10 bases identical to TRBD1. The CDR3 extends over 15 amino acids. V trimming: 5 bases; J trimming: 2 bases; junction bases outside the gene matches: 3. From germline, CDR1 is LNHDA and CDR2 SQIVND (reference sequence). The CDR3 DNA follows: TGTGCCAGTAGTCTTGGACAGGGGGCCTACAATGAGCAGTTCTTC. It specifies CASSLGQGAYNEQFF.

The sample holds a few counts of this clone. V usage is TRBV19 and J usage is TRBJ2-7, with D hard to call. This CDR3 contains 13 residues. Germline CDR1 reads LNHDA; CDR2 reads SQIVND (reference sequence). The V gene lost 6 bases and the J gene lost 6 bases, with 15 bases spanning the gap. The CDR3 here is CASSLGSLGEQYF. CDR3 in DNA: TGTGCCAGTAGCCTGGGGTCCCTGGGCGAGCAGTACTTC.

The rearrangement joins TRBV13 to TRBJ2-7; TRBD2 aligns across 12 bases. This CDR3 comprises 15 residues. V lost 6 bases, J lost 0 bases, and 3 bases stayed unmatched. From germline, CDR1 is PRHDT and CDR2 FYEKMQ (reference sequence). CDR3 sequence: CASRKLAGGSYEQYF. The CDR3 nucleotides read TGTGCCAGCAGAAAACTAGCGGGGGGCTCCTACGAGCAGTACTTC.

The chain employs TRBV2 and TRBJ2-5; D gene uncertain. Germline-derived CDR1 and CDR2 are SNHLY and FYNNEI. The V end lost 11 bases, the J end lost 2 bases, and 18 bases lay between the germline ends. The CDR3 contains 14 residues. The chain's CDR3 is CAYKLRVGQETQYF. As DNA, the CDR3 is TGTGCCTATAAGTTACGGGTCGGTCAAGAGACCCAGTACTTC.

Only one count was recorded for this clone. The chain couples TRBV18 to TRBJ2-3; D unresolved. The CDR3 length is 13 residues. Germline CDR1 and CDR2: KGHSH and LQKENI. The germline V and J ends were trimmed by 8 bases and 2 bases, with 11 bases remaining between them. This CDR3 is CASRPPPTDTQYF. As DNA, the CDR3 is TGTGCCAGCCGCCCGCCACCCACAGATACGCAGTATTTT.

The V and J genes are TRBV6-5 and TRBJ1-2, with D uncertain. V was trimmed by 5 bases and J by 2 bases, leaving 12 bases between them. Per the germline V gene, CDR1 is MNHEY and CDR2 is SVGAGI. The CDR3 spans 14 residues. The CDR3 sequence: CASSTRVGNYGYTF. Written as DNA, the CDR3 is TGTGCCAGCAGTACCCGTGTTGGGAACTATGGCTACACCTTC.